A selection of T cell receptor beta chains follows, all from one sample in a study of T-cell memory formation after mild COVID-19. In TCRdb, the 5' RACE reads were re-called with MiXCR into one record per CDR3 protein. The table shows just over 350,000 distinct CDR3 sequences, with 13% to 15% occurring only once. The sequenced sample consisted of PBMCs or a T cell subset sorted from them (not recorded which). The receptor set was obtained from a man aged 18-30 years who had mild COVID-19 (a few samples of this study predate the infection). Cell type and time point are not known. CDR3s include the opening cysteine and the closing phenylalanine or tryptophan. D genes are given only for firm matches. A clone size is listed for some rows: how often the clone was seen (once, few, many), or a class if it is expanded.

v_gene,d_gene,j_gene,abundance,CDR3nt,CDR3aa
TRBV12-3/TRBV12-4,TRBD2,TRBJ2-1,many,TGTGCCAGCAGTCGATTGACTAGCGGGGGAAATGAGCAGTTCTTC,CASSRLTSGGNEQFF
TRBV2,TRBD1,TRBJ2-1,many,TGTGCCAGCGACTCCGGGACAGGTTCTTACAATGAGCAGTTCTTC,CASDSGTGSYNEQFF
TRBV3-1,-,TRBJ2-5,-,TGTGCCAGCAGCCATCATACGGGGGCAGGAGGAGAGACCCAGTACTTC,CASSHHTGAGGETQYF
TRBV5-6,-,TRBJ2-3,many,TGTGCCAGCAGCCGTGGGGGGAACACAGATACGCAGTATTTT,CASSRGGNTDTQYF
TRBV6-2/TRBV6-3,-,TRBJ2-2,many,TGTGCCAGCAGTATCTATCCGAACACCGGGGAGCTGTTTTTT,CASSIYPNTGELFF
TRBV4-1,-,TRBJ2-4,-,TGCGCCAGCAGCCAAGAAGGAGTGAGGGGGGCCGGGAACATTCAGTACTTC,CASSQEGVRGAGNIQYF
TRBV5-6,-,TRBJ1-2,-,TGTGCCAGCAGCTTAGGGTTCAGGACTAACTATGGCTACACCTTC,CASSLGFRTNYGYTF
TRBV4-2,-,TRBJ2-7,few,TGTGCCAGCAGCCAAGACTTCCAAGGGCAGTACTTC,CASSQDFQGQYF
TRBV7-2,-,TRBJ1-6,once,TGTGCCAGCAGCTTAGGTCCATCGTCTAATTCACCCCTCCACTTT,CASSLGPSSNSPLHF
TRBV9,-,TRBJ2-3,few,TGTGCCAGCAGCGTAGGTGGGGGCCGCCCAGATACGCAGTATTTT,CASSVGGGRPDTQYF
TRBV20-1,TRBD1,TRBJ1-2,-,TGCAGTGTTGCCCAGGGGGTGTCTGGCTACACCTTC,CSVAQGVSGYTF
TRBV7-6,-,TRBJ1-5,few,TGTGCCAGCAGCTTACAGAGCGATCAGCCCCAGCATTTT,CASSLQSDQPQHF
TRBV20-1,-,TRBJ2-5,many,TGCAGTGCTAGATCTCCTCCCAAAGGGACCCAGTACTTC,CSARSPPKGTQYF
TRBV4-3,TRBD1,TRBJ2-1,many,TGCGCCAGCAGCCAAAACAGGGGGAATGAGCAGTTCTTC,CASSQNRGNEQFF
TRBV12-3/TRBV12-4,-,TRBJ2-1,-,TGTGCCAGCAGTTTTGGGCAGCCGAGCGATGAGCAGTTCTTC,CASSFGQPSDEQFF
TRBV4-3,TRBD2,TRBJ2-5,few,TGCGCCAGCAGCCAAGAGGGACTAGGGAAAGAGACCCAGTACTTC,CASSQEGLGKETQYF
TRBV9,TRBD2,TRBJ2-5,-,TGTGCCAGCAGCGGGGGTCAGACTAGCGTATACCAAGAGACCCAGTACTTC,CASSGGQTSVYQETQYF
TRBV4-1,-,TRBJ1-6,-,TGCGCCAGCAGCCAAGAAGTTATGAGGGCGGGGAGTAATTCACCCCTCCACTTT,CASSQEVMRAGSNSPLHF
TRBV5-6,-,TRBJ2-1,few,TGTGCCAGCAGCTCCGGGCGCCTCGTCTACAATGAGCAGTTCTTC,CASSSGRLVYNEQFF
TRBV3-1,TRBD2,TRBJ2-1,-,TGTGCCAGCAGCCAAGAGGGGTTGGCAGCGGGGGACTACAATGAGCAGTTCTTC,CASSQEGLAAGDYNEQFF
TRBV5-1,-,TRBJ1-1,-,TGCGCCAGCAGCTTCGAGGGCGAGGACACTGAAGCTTTCTTT,CASSFEGEDTEAFF
TRBV28,-,TRBJ2-5,few,TGTGCCAGCAGTTTTTCTGGGGGGACCCAGTACTTC,CASSFSGGTQYF
TRBV4-1,-,TRBJ2-6,few,TGCGCCAGCAGCCAGCAGGGTACTGGGGCCAACGTCCTGACTTTC,CASSQQGTGANVLTF
TRBV7-3,-,TRBJ1-1,-,TGTGCCAGCAGCTTAAACGGGGACACTGAAGCTTTATTT,CASSLNGDTEALF
TRBV7-9,-,TRBJ1-2,-,TGTGCCAGCAGCACCTCTCCAGGGGAGGGGTATGGCTACACCTTC,CASSTSPGEGYGYTF
TRBV9,-,TRBJ1-3,-,TGTGCCAGCAGCGTAGCTACATGGCAGGGAGGAGGAAACACCATATATTTT,CASSVATWQGGGNTIYF
TRBV7-7,-,TRBJ2-1,-,TGTGCCAGCAGCTTAAGTGGGCGAGTAATATACAATGAGCAGTTCTTC,CASSLSGRVIYNEQFF
TRBV7-3,-,TRBJ2-2,-,TGTGCCAGCAGCCCGCTGGGCGGGGAGTACACCGGGGAGCTGTTTTTT,CASSPLGGEYTGELFF
TRBV28,TRBD1,TRBJ1-1,-,TGTGCCAGCAGTGACAGGGGGCGCAGCTCTGGTTTCTTT,CASSDRGRSSGFF
TRBV5-6,-,TRBJ1-1,-,TGTGCCAGCAGTCGCGAACAGGGAAAAGCTTTCTTT,CASSREQGKAFF
TRBV2,-,TRBJ1-3,many,TGTGCCAGCAAAACGGGGTTCTCTGGAAACACCATATATTTT,CASKTGFSGNTIYF
TRBV19,-,TRBJ1-2,-,TGTGCCAGTACCGTTCTGACAGGAGCTAACTATGGCTACACCTTC,CASTVLTGANYGYTF
TRBV10-3,TRBD1,TRBJ1-5,many,TGTGCCATCAGTGGACAGGGGAGCAATCAGCCCCAGCATTTT,CAISGQGSNQPQHF
TRBV7-3,TRBD2,TRBJ2-1,few,TGTGCCAGCAGCTTAAGATCTACGGGGGGGAAGAATGAGCAGTTCTTC,CASSLRSTGGKNEQFF
TRBV7-9,-,TRBJ1-1,-,TGTGCCAGCAGCTTAGAGGACTCAGCGTACACTGAAGCTTTCTTT,CASSLEDSAYTEAFF
TRBV3-1,-,TRBJ2-5,-,TGTGCCAGCAGCCAAGACGAAGAGCCCCTCCAAGAGACCCAGTACTTC,CASSQDEEPLQETQYF
TRBV7-9,-,TRBJ1-2,-,TGTGCCAGCAGCTTCATGAGTGTAGGAGGCTACACCTTC,CASSFMSVGGYTF
TRBV4-1,-,TRBJ2-1,few,TGCGCCAGCAGCCAAGAATTTCGGGGGAATGAGCAGTTCTTC,CASSQEFRGNEQFF
TRBV5-6,-,TRBJ2-1,few,TGTGCCAGCAGCTTTCTATACCGTCCCTACAATGAGCAGTTCTTC,CASSFLYRPYNEQFF
TRBV7-8,-,TRBJ1-2,-,TGTGCCAGCAGCTCTACTACAGGGAAAGGGGATGGCTACACCTTC,CASSSTTGKGDGYTF
TRBV27,TRBD2,TRBJ2-1,few,TGTGCCAGCAGTTTTTTCCCTAGCGGGGGGTTAGATGAGCAGTTCTTC,CASSFFPSGGLDEQFF
TRBV7-8,-,TRBJ2-7,few,TGTGCCAGCAGCTTACCTTCAGAGACCTACGAGCAGTACTTC,CASSLPSETYEQYF
TRBV27,-,TRBJ1-2,-,TGTGCCAGCAGCGAGGACGGACTCTATGGCTACACCTTC,CASSEDGLYGYTF
TRBV10-2,-,TRBJ2-2,few,TGCGCCAGCAGTCGGCGGGCCGACGGGGAGCTGTTTTTT,CASSRRADGELFF
TRBV5-6,TRBD2,TRBJ2-2,few,TGTGCCAGCAGCTTGTACAGCGGGGGAGTAAACACCGGGGAGCTGTTTTTT,CASSLYSGGVNTGELFF
TRBV25-1,-,TRBJ2-4,-,TGTGCCAGCAGTGAAGTTGGCACAGTCATTCAGTACTTC,CASSEVGTVIQYF
TRBV7-2,TRBD1,TRBJ2-2,-,TGTGCCAGCAGCTTCACGACAGGGCACGCGAACACCGGGGAGCTGTTTTTT,CASSFTTGHANTGELFF
TRBV6-5,-,TRBJ2-2,-,TGTGCCAGCAGTTACAGGGGGGATCGGGGGGAGCTGTTTTTT,CASSYRGDRGELFF
TRBV5-1,TRBD1,TRBJ2-7,-,TGCGCCAGCAGCCTCAGGACAGGTACAGACTACGAGCAGTACTTC,CASSLRTGTDYEQYF
TRBV2,TRBD2,TRBJ2-1,-,TGTGCCAGCAGTGAACAGGGACTAGTCCACAATGAGCAGTTCTTC,CASSEQGLVHNEQFF
TRBV19,-,TRBJ2-1,many,TGTGCCAGTAATTCCGGACTCTACCACAATGAGCAGTTCTTC,CASNSGLYHNEQFF
TRBV6-2/TRBV6-3,-,TRBJ1-5,once,TGTGCCAGCAGAGACAGGAGGGGAGAGCCCCAGCATTTT,CASRDRRGEPQHF
TRBV24-1,TRBD2,TRBJ2-1,few,TGTGCCACCAGTGACCCTCGTGGCGGGGGGAACTTCAATGAGCAGTTCTTC,CATSDPRGGGNFNEQFF
TRBV20-1,-,TRBJ1-1,-,TGCAGTGCTAGGGAACCACAGAACACTGAAGCTTTCTTT,CSAREPQNTEAFF